This T cell receptor (beta chain) is from a study of blood T cell repertoires in COVID-19. Turning to the study itself: In each case, the material was cDNA or gDNA derived from T cells, B-cell-depleted T cells, or PBMCs.

Method: immunoSEQ multiplex PCR; TCRdb's copy keeps in-frame clones and lacks some. The top ten hold roughly 4% of the sample, which has fewer than 250,000 clones, 70% to 90% seen once. Sequencing input: peripheral blood. This TCR was recovered from a man aged 45 to 65 with acute or convalescent COVID-19.

CDR3 DNA sequence: TGTGCCAGCAGTTTATTCGGACAGGGGGCAAATGAAGCTTTCTTT. Translating gives CASSLFGQGANEAFF. The chain recombines TRBV28 with TRBJ1-1; 11 positions match TRBD1. Germline V gene lookup returns CDR1 MDHEN and CDR2 SYDVKM. This CDR3 contains 15 residues. Trimming took 1 base from V and 7 from J; bases not matched to a gene: 5.